Below are 31 T cell receptor beta chains sequenced from a single sample in a study of cytomegalovirus exposure and HLA in healthy donors. 60 Vbeta and 13 Jbeta primers were used in PCR. Sequencing was performed with immunoSEQ multiplex PCR; in TCRdb, only in-frame clones are kept and a portion is missing. The data contain over 85,000 clones, 75% to 85% of them seen just once; the ten biggest clones take up about 4%. What was sequenced was PBMCs. These receptors were obtained from a woman aged 40 to 49 in good health and CMV-seronegative.

The chain recombines TRBV6-5 with TRBJ2-5; TRBD2 is a possible D gene (5 bases). The germline CDR1 and CDR2 sequences are MNHEY and SVGAGI. The V and J ends lost 2 bases and 5 bases respectively, with 9 bases between them. The length of the CDR3 is 13 residues. The CDR3 sequence is CASSYPTGETQYF. In nucleotides, the CDR3 is TGTGCCAGCAGTTACCCGACGGGGGAGACCCAGTACTTC.

This CDR3 reads CASSLTGAGNTIYF. CDR3 nucleotides: TGCGCCAGCAGCTTGACAGGGGCTGGAAACACCATATATTTT. The J gene is TRBJ1-3, the V gene TRBV5-1, with 7 bases fitting TRBD1. The CDR3 extends over 14 amino acids. Trimming at V came to 1 base and at J to 2 bases, leaving 0 bases not matched to a gene. The V gene's germline CDR1 is SGHRS and CDR2 YFSETQ.

The table lists this clone with a count of one. The chain couples TRBV7-2 to TRBJ2-7; TRBD2 matches at 13 bases. The CDR3 runs 15 residues. From germline, CDR1 is SGHTA and CDR2 FQGNSA. V lost 5 bases to trimming and J lost 2 bases; unmatched junction nucleotides: 3. The CDR3 here is CASSPGLAGTYEQYF. CDR3 nucleotides: TGTGCCAGCAGCCCGGGACTAGCGGGAACCTACGAGCAGTACTTC.

This clone was detected only once. The chain has TRBV15 and TRBJ2-3, with D tentatively TRBD1 (6 bases). Germline V gene sequence: CDR1 LNHNV, CDR2 YYDKDF (reference sequence). The CDR3 contains 16 residues. Trimming cost V 0 bases and J 3 bases, with 13 bases left between them. Here the CDR3 reads CATSRDPGRGTDTQYF. Written as DNA, the CDR3 is TGTGCCACCAGCAGAGATCCGGGCAGGGGAACAGATACGCAGTATTTT.

This chain uses TRBV5-1 with TRBJ2-2, with D tentatively TRBD2 (5 bases). The CDR3 runs to 14 residues. With 0 bases removed from V and 5 bases from J, the gap between germline ends came to 8 bases. CDR1 SGHRS and CDR2 YFSETQ come from the germline V gene. CDR3 amino acids: CASSLEGRTGELFF. DNA for the CDR3: TGCGCCAGCAGCTTGGAAGGGAGAACCGGGGAGCTGTTTTTT.

V gene TRBV5-6 combines with J gene TRBJ2-2, with 9 nucleotides matching TRBD1. V trimming: 5 bases; J trimming: 6 bases; junction bases outside the gene matches: 11. This CDR3 is built from 16 residues. CDR1 and CDR2 from the germline V gene are SGHDT and YYEEEE. The CDR3 loop is CASRDGTGRLAGELFF. The DNA for the CDR3 is TGTGCCAGCAGGGACGGGACAGGGAGGTTGGCCGGGGAGCTGTTTTTT.

V usage is TRBV7-2 and J usage is TRBJ1-1, with TRBD1 identical over 8 bases. The V gene's germline CDR1 is SGHTA and CDR2 FQGNSA. The length of the CDR3 is 14 residues. V trimming: 4 bases; J trimming: 5 bases; junction bases outside the gene matches: 6. The CDR3 sequence: CASSSIRGRTEAFF. CDR3 sequence (DNA): TGTGCCAGCAGCTCGATCAGGGGGCGTACTGAAGCTTTCTTT.

The chain recombines TRBV10-3 with TRBJ1-6; 11 positions match TRBD1. V lost 6 bases, J lost 7 bases, and 2 bases stayed unmatched. The CDR3 covers 14 residues. Germline V lookup: CDR1 ENHRY, CDR2 SYGVKD. CDR3 DNA: TGTGCCATCAGGAGGGACAGGGGGAATTCACCCCTCCACTTT. This translates into CAIRRDRGNSPLHF.

V usage is TRBV28 and J usage is TRBJ2-2; 8 nucleotides align to TRBD2. Looked up from germline, CDR1 is MDHEN and CDR2 is SYDVKM. Germline trimming cut 5 bases from V and 7 bases from J; bases unmatched to any gene: 15. This CDR3 is built from 17 residues. CDR3 sequence reads: CASSPPGLGGIIGELFF. In nucleotides, the CDR3 is TGTGCCAGCAGTCCGCCGGGACTAGGGGGGATAATCGGGGAGCTGTTTTTT.

The V call is TRBV28, the J call TRBJ1-5; D is unresolved. Trimming took off 2 bases at V and 6 bases at J, with 8 bases between the two ends. Germline V gene lookup returns CDR1 MDHEN and CDR2 SYDVKM. The CDR3 is 13 residues long. The CDR3 coding sequence is TGTGCCAGCAGTTTACAGGCTCGTCAGCCCCAGCATTTT. Protein sequence: CASSLQARQPQHF. The full variable domain, its missing parts supplied by reference TRBV28 and TRBJ1-5, is DVKVTQSSRYLVKRTGEKVFLECVQDMDHENMFWYRQDPGLGLRLIYFSYDVKMKEKGDIPEGYSVSREKKERFSLILESASTNQTSMYLCASSLQARQPQHFGDGTRLSIL.

The genes are TRBV4-2 and TRBJ2-7; D is unclear. Germline V lookup: CDR1 LGHNA, CDR2 YNFKEQ. The CDR3 runs 13 residues. V lost 2 bases, J lost 5 bases, and 10 bases lay in between. The CDR3 here is CASSQPSGDEQYF. CDR3 bases: TGTGCCAGCAGCCAACCCAGTGGAGACGAGCAGTACTTC.

The rearrangement joins TRBV11-3 to TRBJ1-1; D is unresolved. CDR3 size: 13 residues. V was shortened by 1 base and J by 6 bases, with 9 bases between the two germline ends. Germline lookup yields CDR1 SGHNT and CDR2 YENEEA. CDR3 bases: TGTGCCAGCAGCTTAGTGGCTCAATCTGAAGCTTTCTTT. Translated, it gives CASSLVAQSEAFF.

The chain links TRBV2 to TRBJ1-6, with a tentative D call TRBD1 (5 bases). The CDR3 consists of 14 residues. CDR1 and CDR2 (germline): SNHLY, FYNNEI. Trimming removed 7 bases at V and 3 bases at J, with 10 bases between. The CDR3 DNA sequence: TGTGCCAGCATGCGGGACCGCTATAATTCACCCCTCCACTTT. Protein sequence: CASMRDRYNSPLHF.

The chain employs TRBV7-8 and TRBJ1-5, with unresolved D. V was shortened by 4 bases and J by 0 bases, with 7 bases between the two germline ends. The CDR3 has 14 amino acids. In germline, CDR1 is SGHVS, CDR2 FQNEAQ. The CDR3 DNA reads TGTGCCAGCAGCTCTACTTATAGCAATCAGCCCCAGCATTTT. Residues: CASSSTYSNQPQHF.

This chain uses TRBV5-6 with TRBJ1-2, with no clear D. The germline gives CDR1 SGHDT, CDR2 YYEEEE. CDR3 length equals 13 residues. V dropped 4 bases and J dropped 6 bases, with 13 bases sitting between them. The CDR3 protein is CASSPGLADGYTF. For the CDR3, the DNA is TGTGCCAGCAGCCCTGGTCTGGCTGATGGCTACACCTTC.

J is TRBJ1-2 and V is TRBV6-5; 9 positions match TRBD1. The CDR3 covers 13 residues. The V gene end was trimmed by 5 bases and the J gene end by 10 bases; junction bases not matched to a gene: 8. Germline V gives CDR1 MNHEY, CDR2 SVGAGI. CDR3 region: CASSDTGGRPYTF. For the CDR3, the DNA is TGTGCCAGCAGTGATACAGGGGGCAGACCCTACACCTTC.

The V gene is TRBV6-5, the J gene TRBJ1-1, with TRBD1 as a possible D gene (5 bases). V lost 7 bases and J 1 base, leaving 10 bases between the germline ends. Germline V gives CDR1 MNHEY, CDR2 SVGAGI. This CDR3 spans 13 amino acids. The CDR3 region is CASTVGRNTEAFF. The CDR3 DNA follows: TGTGCCAGCACAGTGGGGCGGAACACTGAAGCTTTCTTT.

The chain couples TRBV7-8 to TRBJ1-2, with TRBD1 matching over 9 bases. The germline gives CDR1 SGHVS, CDR2 FQNEAQ. The trim removed 5 bases at V and 5 bases at J, leaving 9 bases unmatched. CDR3 length: 15 residues. The CDR3 here is CASSTRTGASYGYTF. CDR3 in DNA: TGTGCCAGCAGCACCAGGACAGGGGCTAGTTATGGCTACACCTTC. The full variable domain, rest sourced from reference TRBV7-8 and TRBJ1-2, is GAGVSQSPRYKVAKRGQDVALRCDPISGHVSLFWYQQALGQGPEFLTYFQNEAQLDKSGLPSDRFFAERPEGSVSTLKIQRTQQEDSAVYLCASSTRTGASYGYTFGSGTRLTVV.

Of note for this clone: One end of the junction fails to match germline, which may point to a read error. The chain employs TRBV5-1 and TRBJ1-2, with TRBD1 matching over 7 bases. CDR1 SGHRS and CDR2 YFSETQ come from the germline V gene. This CDR3 spans 14 amino acids. CDR3 region: CASSVDREDYGYPF. The CDR3 nucleotides are TGCGCCAGCAGCGTTGACAGGGAGGACTATGGCTACCCCTTC.

V usage is TRBV5-4 and J usage is TRBJ1-1, with TRBD1 as a possible D gene (5 bases). The CDR3 consists of 14 residues. V was clipped by 3 bases and J by 4 bases, with 13 bases between them. Germline V gives CDR1 SGHNT, CDR2 YYREEE (reference sequence). The CDR3 here is CASSSRRGGTEAFF. CDR3 sequence (DNA): TGTGCCAGCAGCTCGAGAAGGGGTGGCACTGAAGCTTTCTTT. The full variable domain, its missing parts supplied by reference TRBV5-4 and TRBJ1-1, is ETGVTQSPTHLIKTRGQQVTLRCSSQSGHNTVSWYQQALGQGPQFIFQYYREEENGRGNFPPRFSGLQFPNYSSELNVNALELDDSALYLCASSSRRGGTEAFFGQGTRLTVV.

The chain has TRBV5-4 and TRBJ1-1; D unclear. Trimming cost V 9 bases and J 1 base, with 16 bases left between them. The CDR3 contains 14 residues. CDR1 and CDR2 (germline): SGHNT, YYREEE (reference sequence). CDR3 protein: CAMTPEAQNTEAFF. CDR3 coding DNA: TGTGCCATGACGCCAGAGGCCCAGAACACTGAAGCTTTCTTT. Full variable domain (rest looked up from reference TRBV5-4 and TRBJ1-1): ETGVTQSPTHLIKTRGQQVTLRCSSQSGHNTVSWYQQALGQGPQFIFQYYREEENGRGNFPPRFSGLQFPNYSSELNVNALELDDSALYLCAMTPEAQNTEAFFGQGTRLTVV.

J is TRBJ2-5 and V is TRBV9, with a possible D match to TRBD1 (5 bases). Germline values: CDR1 SGDLS, CDR2 YYNGEE. This CDR3 spans 16 amino acids. Trimming shortened V by 8 bases and J by 5 bases, and 25 bases separated the two germline ends. The CDR3 region is CASQRILRDYWETQYF. The CDR3 DNA is TGTGCCAGTCAAAGAATCCTCAGGGATTACTGGGAGACCCAGTACTTC.

The chain carries TRBV7-2 and TRBJ1-3, with 7 bases matching TRBD1. This CDR3 has 14 residues. V shed 5 bases and J 4 bases; nucleotides not matched to a gene: 5. CDR1 and CDR2 from the germline V gene are SGHTA and FQGNSA. This chain's CDR3 is CASSRTGPGNTIYF. DNA for the CDR3: TGTGCCAGCAGCCGGACAGGACCCGGAAACACCATATATTTT.

This clone occurred once. V is TRBV7-9 and J is TRBJ2-1; 8 bases are a match to TRBD1. This CDR3 has 16 residues. Germline-derived CDR1 and CDR2 are SEHNR and FQNEAQ (reference sequence). V shed 5 bases, J shed 8 bases, and the junction held 14 bases outside the gene matches. CDR3 sequence (DNA): TGTGCCAGCAGCCCAAAGGAGGGACAGGTGACCTATGAGCAGTTCTTC. It translates to CASSPKEGQVTYEQFF. Full variable domain (remainder filled in from reference TRBV7-9 and TRBJ2-1): DTGVSQNPRHKITKRGQNVTFRCDPISEHNRLYWYRQTLGQGPEFLTYFQNEAQLEKSRLLSDRFSAERPKGSFSTLEIQRTEQGDSAMYLCASSPKEGQVTYEQFFGPGTRLTVL.

The chain links TRBV15 to TRBJ1-2; D remains unclear. V shed 5 bases and J shed 4 bases, with 17 bases lying between them. The germline V gene has CDR1 LNHNV and CDR2 YYDKDF (reference sequence). The CDR3 has 15 residues. CDR3 sequence: CATSPPHGVPYGYTF. In nucleotides, the CDR3 is TGTGCCACCAGCCCACCACACGGGGTTCCCTATGGCTACACCTTC. The full variable domain, completed using reference TRBV15 and TRBJ1-2, is DAMVIQNPRYQVTQFGKPVTLSCSQTLNHNVMYWYQQKSSQAPKLLFHYYDKDFNNEADTPDNFQSRRPNTSFCFLDIRSPGLGDTAMYLCATSPPHGVPYGYTFGSGTRLTVV.

As concerns this clone: At one end, the junction sequence differs from germline, possibly due to a read error. The V call is TRBV2, the J call TRBJ2-1; the D is unclear. Germline lookup yields CDR1 SNHLY and CDR2 FYNNEI. The CDR3 totals 9 residues. The CDR3 protein is CAPYSEQFF. Here the CDR3 DNA reads TGTGCCCCGTACAGTGAGCAGTTCTTC.

V usage is TRBV14 and J usage is TRBJ2-2, with a tentative D call TRBD1 (6 bases). The CDR3 is 16 amino acids. CDR1 is SGHDN and CDR2 is FVKESK in the germline V gene. V gave up 0 bases and J gave up 4 bases, with 12 bases separating them. The CDR3 reads CASSQDGYRATGELFF. The CDR3 DNA reads TGTGCCAGCAGCCAAGATGGATACAGGGCCACCGGGGAGCTGTTTTTT.

This clone was seen at least ten times. The chain has TRBV9 and TRBJ1-1, with D unresolved. Germline CDR1 and CDR2: SGDLS and YYNGEE. The CDR3 is 13 residues long. V dropped 3 bases and J dropped 1 base, with 7 bases sitting between them. This CDR3 is CASSGTTNTEAFF. Here the CDR3 DNA reads TGTGCCAGCAGCGGAACAACGAACACTGAAGCTTTCTTT. Supplemented by reference TRBV9 and TRBJ1-1, the full variable domain reads DSGVTQTPKHLITATGQRVTLRCSPRSGDLSVYWYQQSLDQGLQFLIQYYNGEERAKGNILERFSAQQFPDLHSELNLSSLELGDSALYFCASSGTTNTEAFFGQGTRLTVV.

The chain joins TRBV15 to TRBJ2-5, with 8 bases that match TRBD2. V dropped 1 base and J dropped 5; count of bases not matched to a gene: 6. CDR1 and CDR2 (germline): LNHNV, YYDKDF (reference sequence). The length of the CDR3 is 15 residues. The CDR3 DNA reads as TGTGCCACCAGCAGAGTGGCGGGGGGTCGGGAGACCCAGTACTTC. Translation gives CATSRVAGGRETQYF.

The chain recombines TRBV5-4 with TRBJ2-7; D perhaps matches TRBD2 (7 bases). Trimming pared 0 bases from V and 3 bases from J, leaving 16 bases between. The CDR3 spans 16 residues. Per the germline V gene, CDR1 is SGHNT and CDR2 is YYREEE (reference sequence). The CDR3 sequence is CASSLDGGGANYEQYF. The DNA of the CDR3 is TGTGCCAGCAGCTTGGACGGTGGGGGGGCCAACTACGAGCAGTACTTC.

V is TRBV5-1 and J is TRBJ2-1; weak D call: TRBD2 (7 bases). CDR1 and CDR2 from the germline V gene are SGHRS and YFSETQ. The CDR3 has 15 amino acids. The V and J ends lost 0 bases and 4 bases respectively, with 11 bases between them. The CDR3 nucleotides are TGCGCCAGCAGCTTGGCCGGGGGGCGGTACAATGAGCAGTTCTTC. Translation gives CASSLAGGRYNEQFF.